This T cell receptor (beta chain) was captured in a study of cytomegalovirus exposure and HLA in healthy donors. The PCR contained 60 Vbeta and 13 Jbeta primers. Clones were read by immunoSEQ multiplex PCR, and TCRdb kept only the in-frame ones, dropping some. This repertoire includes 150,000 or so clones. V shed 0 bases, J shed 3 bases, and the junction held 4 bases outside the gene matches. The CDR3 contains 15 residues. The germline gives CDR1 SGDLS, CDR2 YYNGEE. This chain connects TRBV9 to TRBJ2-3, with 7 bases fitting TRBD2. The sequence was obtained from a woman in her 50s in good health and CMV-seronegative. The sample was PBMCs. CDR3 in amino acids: CASSVGPSGTDTQYF. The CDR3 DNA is TGTGCCAGCAGCGTAGGTCCTAGCGGAACAGATACGCAGTATTTT.